These T cell receptor beta chains were read from a single sample in a study of blood T cell repertoires in COVID-19. Measured with immunoSEQ multiplex PCR; TCRdb has only the in-frame clones, and not every one. The sample comprises 130,000 or so clones, roughly four fifths of which are singletons, and approximately 20% rests with the top ten. The material sequenced was PBMCs or T cells enriched from blood (not recorded which). The receptors derive from a young man who had recovered from COVID-19. Both conserved end residues are part of each CDR3. The D gene is left open where the match is weak. Clone size is shown for a subset of rows, as once, few, many or a class of expanded clone.

v_call	clone_size	d_call	j_call	cdr3_nt	cdr3_aa
TRBV19	once	TRBD2	TRBJ2-1	TGTGCCAGTAGTATTATAGCGGGAGGAGCAGGCAATGAGCAGTTCTTC	CASSIIAGGAGNEQFF
TRBV3-1/TRBV3-2	once	.	TRBJ2-7	TGTGCCAGCAGCTTCCGAGGCAACGAGCAGTACTTC	CASSFRGNEQYF
TRBV4-1	.	TRBD1	TRBJ1-5	TGCGCCAGCAGCCAAGGACAGGGAGAAGTTAAAAGTTACGTAGAGCCCCAGCATTTT	CASSQGQGEVKSYVEPQHF
TRBV28	once	TRBD2	TRBJ2-3	TGTGCCAGCAGTACGGGGGATGCCGGGACTAGTGAGCGTAATACGCAGTATTTT	CASSTGDAGTSERNTQYF
TRBV15	.	.	TRBJ2-7	TGTGCCACCAGCAGAGATCTGGACAGATACGAGCAGTACTTC	CATSRDLDRYEQYF
TRBV2	.	.	TRBJ2-1	TGTGCCAGCAGTGGTCTTGCGGGAGAGCAGTTCTTC	CASSGLAGEQFF
TRBV7-8	.	TRBD1	TRBJ1-3	TGTGCCAGCAGCTACGTAGCCTATCCAGGGGGTTTTGCTGGAAACACCATATATTTT	CASSYVAYPGGFAGNTIYF
TRBV18	.	.	TRBJ2-5	TGTGCCAGCTCGACAGACAGGACTCAAGAGACCCAGTACTTC	CASSTDRTQETQYF
TRBV10-1	.	TRBD1	TRBJ1-2	TGCGCCAGCAGTGAGGGACAGGGGAACTATGGCTACACCTTC	CASSEGQGNYGYTF
TRBV6-1	.	TRBD2	TRBJ2-7	TGTGCCAGCAGTGAAGTTCTAGCGGGAGGCTACGAGCAGTACTTC	CASSEVLAGGYEQYF
TRBV7-9	.	TRBD2	TRBJ2-1	TGTGCCAGCAGCGCACACATACCGGGACTAGCGGCCAATGAGCAGTTCTTC	CASSAHIPGLAANEQFF
TRBV9	.	.	TRBJ2-7	TGTGCCAGCAGCGTAGTAGGTGGGCCCGAGCAGTACTTC	CASSVVGGPEQYF